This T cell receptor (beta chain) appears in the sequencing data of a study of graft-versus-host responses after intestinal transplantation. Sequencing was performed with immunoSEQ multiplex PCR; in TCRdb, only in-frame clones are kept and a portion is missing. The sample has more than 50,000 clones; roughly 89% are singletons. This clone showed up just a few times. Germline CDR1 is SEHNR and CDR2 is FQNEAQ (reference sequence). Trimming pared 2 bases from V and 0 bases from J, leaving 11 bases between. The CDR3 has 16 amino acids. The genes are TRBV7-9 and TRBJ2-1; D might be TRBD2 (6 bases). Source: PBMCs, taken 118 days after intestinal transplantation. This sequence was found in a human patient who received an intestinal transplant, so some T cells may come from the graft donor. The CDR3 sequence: CASSLSLASSYNEQFF. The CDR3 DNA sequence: TGTGCCAGCAGCTTAAGCCTAGCGAGCTCCTACAATGAGCAGTTCTTC.